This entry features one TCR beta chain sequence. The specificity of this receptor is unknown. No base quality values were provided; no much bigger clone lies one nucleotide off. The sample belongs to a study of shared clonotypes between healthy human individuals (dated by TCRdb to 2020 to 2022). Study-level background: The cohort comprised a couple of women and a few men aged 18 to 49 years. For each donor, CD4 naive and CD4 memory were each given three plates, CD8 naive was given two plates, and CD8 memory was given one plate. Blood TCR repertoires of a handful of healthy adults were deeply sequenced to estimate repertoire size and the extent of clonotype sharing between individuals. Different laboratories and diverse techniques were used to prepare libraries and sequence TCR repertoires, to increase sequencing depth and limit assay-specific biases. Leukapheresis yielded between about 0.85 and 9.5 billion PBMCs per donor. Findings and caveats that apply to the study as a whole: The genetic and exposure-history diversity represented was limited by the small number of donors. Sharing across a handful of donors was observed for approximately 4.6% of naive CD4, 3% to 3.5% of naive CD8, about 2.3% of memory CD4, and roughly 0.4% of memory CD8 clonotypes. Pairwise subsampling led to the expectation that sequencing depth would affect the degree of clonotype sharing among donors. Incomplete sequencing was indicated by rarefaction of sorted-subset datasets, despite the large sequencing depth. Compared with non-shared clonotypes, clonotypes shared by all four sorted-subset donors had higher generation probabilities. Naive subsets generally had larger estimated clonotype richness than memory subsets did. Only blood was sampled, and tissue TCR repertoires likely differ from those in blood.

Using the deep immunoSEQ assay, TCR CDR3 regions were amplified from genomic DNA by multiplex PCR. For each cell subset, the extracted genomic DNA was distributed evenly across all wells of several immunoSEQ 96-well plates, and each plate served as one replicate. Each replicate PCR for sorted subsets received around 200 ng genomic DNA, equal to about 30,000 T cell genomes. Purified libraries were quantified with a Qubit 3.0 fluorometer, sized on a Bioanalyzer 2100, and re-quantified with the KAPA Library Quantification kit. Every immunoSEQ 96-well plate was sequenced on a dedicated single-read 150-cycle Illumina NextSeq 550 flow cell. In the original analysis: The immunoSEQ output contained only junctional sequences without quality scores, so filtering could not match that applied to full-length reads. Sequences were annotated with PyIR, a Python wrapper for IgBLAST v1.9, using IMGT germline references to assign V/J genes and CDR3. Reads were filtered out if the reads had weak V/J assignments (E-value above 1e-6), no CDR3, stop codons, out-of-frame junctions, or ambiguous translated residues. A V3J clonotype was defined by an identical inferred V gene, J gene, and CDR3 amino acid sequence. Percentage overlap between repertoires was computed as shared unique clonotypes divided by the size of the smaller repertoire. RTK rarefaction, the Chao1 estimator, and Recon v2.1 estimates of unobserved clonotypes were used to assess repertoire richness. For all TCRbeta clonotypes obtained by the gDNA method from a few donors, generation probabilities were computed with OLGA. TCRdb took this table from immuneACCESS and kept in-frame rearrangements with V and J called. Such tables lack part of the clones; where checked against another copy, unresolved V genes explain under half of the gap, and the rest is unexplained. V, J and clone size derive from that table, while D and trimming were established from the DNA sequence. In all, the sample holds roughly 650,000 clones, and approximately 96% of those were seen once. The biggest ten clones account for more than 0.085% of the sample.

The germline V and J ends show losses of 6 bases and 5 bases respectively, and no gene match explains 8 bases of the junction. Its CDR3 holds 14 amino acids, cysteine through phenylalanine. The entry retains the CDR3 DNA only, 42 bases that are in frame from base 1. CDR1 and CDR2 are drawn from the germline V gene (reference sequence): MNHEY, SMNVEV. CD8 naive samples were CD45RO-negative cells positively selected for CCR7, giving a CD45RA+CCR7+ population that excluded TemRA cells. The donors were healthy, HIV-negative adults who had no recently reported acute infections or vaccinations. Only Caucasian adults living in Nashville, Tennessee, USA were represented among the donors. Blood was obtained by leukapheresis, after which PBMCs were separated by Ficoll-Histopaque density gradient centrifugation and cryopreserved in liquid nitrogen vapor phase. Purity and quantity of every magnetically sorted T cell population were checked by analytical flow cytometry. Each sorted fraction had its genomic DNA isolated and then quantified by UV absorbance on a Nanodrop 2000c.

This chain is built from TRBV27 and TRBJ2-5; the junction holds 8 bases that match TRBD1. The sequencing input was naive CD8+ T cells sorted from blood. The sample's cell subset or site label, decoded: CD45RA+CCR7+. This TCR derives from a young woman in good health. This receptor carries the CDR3 CASSYQGAGETQYF. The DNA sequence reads TGTGCCAGCAGCTACCAGGGGGCTGGGGAGACCCAGTACTTC.